The TCR beta chain under discussion was sequenced for a study of blood T cell repertoires in COVID-19. The wider study: The origin of the acute and convalescent COVID-19 samples was the United States, Italy and Spain. T cells, B-cell-depleted T cells, or PBMCs supplied cDNA or gDNA.

Per the original data handling: Estimated nucleated cell counts came from reference gene primer amplification. Sequenced by immunoSEQ multiplex PCR; TCRdb stores in-frame clones only, minus some. From that table come the V and J calls and clone size; the DNA was used to work out D and trimming. Among 200,000 to 250,000 clones, approximately 86% were seen once, and the ten largest hold 3% to 3.5%. CDR3 length: 17 amino acids. The germline V gene encodes CDR1 SQVTM and CDR2 ANQGSEA. With 0 bases clipped from V and 4 bases from J, the junction kept 13 bases outside the gene matches. The TCR comes from a woman aged 25 to 45 who had recovered from COVID-19. The chain recombines TRBV29-1 with TRBJ2-5; 8 bases are shared with TRBD1. The sequenced sample consisted of peripheral blood. CDR3 nucleotide sequence: TGCAGCGTTGAAGATTGGGGAAGGACAGGGATGGGAGAGACCCAGTACTTC. As protein: CSVEDWGRTGMGETQYF.